This T cell receptor (beta chain) was obtained from a study of shared clonotypes between healthy human individuals. The CDR3 is 12 amino acids. CDR1 and CDR2 (germline): SQVTM, ANQGSEA. Trimming took off 4 bases at V and 6 bases at J, with 13 bases between the two ends. In this sample, this clone turned up many times. Here immunoSEQ multiplex PCR was the method, and the copy in TCRdb shows in-frame clones only, minus some. The sample includes millions of clones, about 95% of them seen just once. Naive-designated CD8 cells lacked CD45RO, were positively enriched for CCR7, and omitted terminally differentiated effector memory CD45RA+ cells.

The chain uses TRBV29-1 and TRBJ2-7, with D unresolved. The specimen was naive CD8+ T cells sorted from blood. This receptor was identified in a man between 18 and 35 years old in good health. The DNA of the CDR3 is TGCAGCGTTGCCTTGGAGTGGAGCGAGCAGTACTTC. This sequence encodes CSVALEWSEQYF.